The entry below describes one T cell receptor (beta chain). The germline V gene encodes CDR1 SEHNR and CDR2 FQNEAQ (reference sequence). The CDR3 is 12 amino acids. V was trimmed by 5 bases and J by 4 bases, leaving 8 bases between them. The data were obtained in a study of molecular identifiers for immune sequencing clone quantification. Study background: With replicates, the RNA of 20,000 or 100,000 naive CD8 cells was split five ways and four were sequenced.

TCRdb fed the PCR reads into MiXCR, producing one record per CDR3 protein. The sample consists of roughly 93,000 distinct CDR3 sequences, roughly 25% of them appearing once. Sequencing used naive CD8+ T cells from blood, with Jurkat cell RNA spiked in. Subset defined: FACS-sorted CD8+CD4-CCR7+CD45RA+ naive T cells. The chain joins TRBV7-9 to TRBJ1-1, with D unresolved. The TCR originated in a human donor in good health. Some libraries in this study had Jurkat cell RNA spiked in. The CDR3 region has the DNA TGTGCCAGCAGCCCTATCGGCACTGAAGCTTTCTTT. It is translated as CASSPIGTEAFF.